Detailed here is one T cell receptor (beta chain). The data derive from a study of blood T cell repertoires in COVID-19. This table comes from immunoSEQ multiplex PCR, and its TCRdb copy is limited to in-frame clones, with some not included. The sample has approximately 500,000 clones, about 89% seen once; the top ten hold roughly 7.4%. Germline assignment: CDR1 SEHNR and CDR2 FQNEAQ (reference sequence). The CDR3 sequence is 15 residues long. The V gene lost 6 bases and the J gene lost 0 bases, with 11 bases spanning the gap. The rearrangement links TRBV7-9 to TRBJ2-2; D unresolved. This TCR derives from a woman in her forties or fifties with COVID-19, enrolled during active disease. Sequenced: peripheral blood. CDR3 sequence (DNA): TGTGCCAGCAGTTTCCGTCCTACGAACACCGGGGAGCTGTTTTTT. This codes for CASSFRPTNTGELFF.